The 20 T cell receptor beta chains in this list originate from one sample, sequenced in a study of identical twins. TCRdb re-called the 5' RACE reads with MiXCR, one entry per CDR3 protein. The sample holds roughly 480,000 distinct CDR3 sequences, more than 20% seen once. These data also formed part of another study, on T cells expressing NK-cell markers.

The sequenced sample consisted of CD4+ T cells sorted from blood. The receptor set was obtained from a woman aged 18-29 years in good health.

There are a few counts of this clonotype. An end of the junction differs from the germline gene, which may be a read error. The CDR3 sequence is CSSLDYNEQFF. CDR3 DNA: TGCTCCAGCTTAGACTACAATGAGCAGTTCTTC. This sequence joins TRBV10-2 and TRBJ2-1; D is unclear. The CDR3 length is 11 residues. CDR1 is WSHSY and CDR2 is SAAADI in the germline V gene.

This clonotype was seen more than once but under ten times. The gene calls are TRBV6-5 and TRBJ2-1; D tentatively reads TRBD1 or TRBD2 (5 bases each). V shed 0 bases and J shed 7 bases, with 19 bases lying between them. Germline CDR1 MNHEY, CDR2 SVGAGI. The CDR3 runs 17 residues. The CDR3: CASSYSSTGQSRNEQFF. The CDR3 region has the DNA TGTGCCAGCAGTTACTCGAGTACGGGGCAGTCGCGGAATGAGCAGTTCTTC.

The sample holds a few counts of this clonotype. V and J are TRBV12-5 and TRBJ2-1; 9 positions match TRBD2. The CDR3 spans 17 residues. V shed 0 bases, J shed 2 bases, and the junction held 5 bases outside the gene matches. Germline loops: CDR1 LGHNT, CDR2 FRNRAP. The CDR3 region is CASGLVSGGLTYNEQFF. CDR3 sequence (DNA): TGTGCTAGTGGTTTGGTGAGCGGGGGGCTGACCTACAATGAGCAGTTCTTC.

This chain links TRBV25-1 with TRBJ2-3; D may be TRBD2 (6 bases). The CDR3 is 14 residues long. Germline CDR1 reads MGHDK; CDR2 reads SYGVNS. Trimming removed 0 bases from V and 3 bases from J, with 7 bases in between. As DNA, the CDR3 is TGTGCCAGCAGTGAATACGCGGGAACAGATACGCAGTATTTT. It codes for CASSEYAGTDTQYF.

This clonotype was counted only a few times. The genes are TRBV10-3 and TRBJ1-1, with 7 bases matching TRBD1. The J segment lost 9 bases and the V segment lost 3 bases, leaving 7 bases of the junction unmatched. This CDR3 is 13 amino acids long. The germline CDR1 and CDR2 sequences are ENHRY and SYGVKD. The CDR3 DNA reads TGTGCCATCAGTGACTCGAGGACAGGAAAAGCTTTCTTT. Translating it yields CAISDSRTGKAFF.

This clonotype has more than one count but fewer than ten. The rearrangement uses TRBV12-3 or TRBV12-4 and TRBJ2-5; D remains unclear. V lost 6 bases and J 2 bases, leaving 10 bases between the germline ends. This CDR3 has 13 amino acids. For the CDR3, the DNA is TGTGCCAGCAGACCTAGACGGCAAGAGACCCAGTACTTC. Protein sequence: CASRPRRQETQYF.

This clonotype was counted only a few times. This chain joins TRBV10-3 and TRBJ2-2; 12 bases align to TRBD2. V dropped 4 bases and J dropped 4; count of bases not matched to a gene: 4. The CDR3 covers 16 residues. Per the germline V gene, CDR1 is ENHRY and CDR2 is SYGVKD. For the CDR3, the DNA is TGTGCCATCAGTGGGACTAGCGGGACTACCACCGGGGAGCTGTTTTTT. Translated, it gives CAISGTSGTTTGELFF.

The sample holds a few counts of this clonotype. The chain uses TRBV6-5 and TRBJ2-1; 7 bases map to TRBD1. Germline trimming cut 2 bases from V and 8 bases from J; bases unmatched to any gene: 6. CDR3 size: 14 residues. CDR1 and CDR2 (germline): MNHEY, SVGAGI. The CDR3 nucleotides read TGTGCCAGCAGTTACCAGACAGGGCGGGATGAGCAGTTCTTC. This codes for CASSYQTGRDEQFF.

This clonotype was seen a handful of times. For the CDR3, the DNA is TGTGCCAGCAATCTAGCCTTACCTACAGATACGCAGTATTTT. It codes for CASNLALPTDTQYF. The rearrangement uses TRBV6-2 or TRBV6-3 and TRBJ2-3; D is possibly TRBD2 (5 bases). CDR1 is MNHEY, CDR2 SVGEGT, per germline. The CDR3 has 14 amino acids. V lost 7 bases, J lost 3 bases, and 14 bases lay in between.

The genes are TRBV3-1 and TRBJ2-7; D not resolved. V was trimmed by 1 base and J by 0 bases, leaving 7 bases between them. This CDR3 has 14 residues. CDR1 and CDR2 (germline): LGHDT, YNNKEL (reference sequence). This CDR3 is CASSQVWDSYEQYF. The CDR3 coding sequence is TGTGCCAGCAGCCAAGTGTGGGACTCCTACGAGCAGTACTTC.

This clonotype was observed many times. V gene TRBV11-2 combines with J gene TRBJ2-1; D is unresolved. Germline V gives CDR1 SGHAT, CDR2 FQNNGV. Trimming removed 0 bases at V and 2 bases at J, with 2 bases between. The CDR3 is made up of 13 amino acids. The CDR3 nucleotides are TGTGCCAGCAGCTTAGATCCCTACAATGAGCAGTTCTTC. Translating gives CASSLDPYNEQFF.

The chain couples TRBV20-1 to TRBJ2-3; TRBD1 might be the D (5 bases). Germline V CDR1 and CDR2: DFQATT, SNEGSKA (reference sequence). Trimming stripped 1 base from V and 7 bases from J, with 6 bases between. The CDR3 covers 11 residues. The CDR3 DNA is TGCAGTGCTAGAGGGACAAATACGCAGTATTTT. Residues: CSARGTNTQYF.

V gene TRBV7-7 combines with J gene TRBJ2-5; maybe TRBD2 (6 bases). Germline lookup yields CDR1 SSHAT and CDR2 FNYEAQ (reference sequence). The V end was cut by 0 bases, the J end by 6 bases, with 8 bases between. The CDR3 covers 13 residues. CDR3 region: CASSLAGGKTQYF. The CDR3 coding sequence is TGTGCCAGCAGCTTAGCCGGCGGGAAGACCCAGTACTTC.

The V gene is TRBV10-3, the J gene TRBJ1-2; D is perhaps TRBD1 (6 bases). This CDR3 is 13 amino acids long. CDR1 is ENHRY and CDR2 is SYGVKD in the germline V gene. The ends were cut back, 4 bases at V and 6 bases at J, with 12 bases in the middle. CDR3 coding DNA: TGTGCCATCAGTGTTCAGACAGGAGATGGCTACACCTTC. Its protein is CAISVQTGDGYTF.

The rearrangement uses TRBV5-1 and TRBJ2-3; 7 nucleotides agree with TRBD1. V was clipped by 4 bases and J by 6 bases; unmatched bases: 8. CDR3 length equals 14 residues. Germline values: CDR1 SGHRS, CDR2 YFSETQ. Here the CDR3 reads CASSPGQAPDTQYF. The CDR3 DNA sequence: TGCGCCAGCAGCCCCGGACAGGCCCCGGATACGCAGTATTTT.

The chain employs TRBV7-9 and TRBJ2-2, with D perhaps TRBD1 (5 bases). V shed 1 base and J shed 0 bases, with 12 bases lying between them. This CDR3 spans 17 amino acids. Per germline, CDR1 SEHNR and CDR2 FQNEAQ (reference sequence). CDR3 in amino acids: CASSLDRLNTNTGELFF. CDR3 sequence (DNA): TGTGCCAGCAGCTTAGACAGGCTGAACACGAACACCGGGGAGCTGTTTTTT. Full variable domain (outside the CDR3, taken from reference TRBV7-9 and TRBJ2-2): DTGVSQNPRHKITKRGQNVTFRCDPISEHNRLYWYRQTLGQGPEFLTYFQNEAQLEKSRLLSDRFSAERPKGSFSTLEIQRTEQGDSAMYLCASSLDRLNTNTGELFFGEGSRLTVL.

This clonotype has a count of ten or more. V is TRBV6-2 or TRBV6-3 and J is TRBJ1-6; the D gene is possibly TRBD1 (6 bases). Germline lookup yields CDR1 MNHEY and CDR2 SVGEGT. Trimming left V 5 bases short and J 9 bases short, with 14 bases between. The CDR3 extends over 14 amino acids. The CDR3: CASSRAGTTSPLHF. CDR3 DNA: TGTGCCAGCAGTAGGGCCGGGACAACTTCACCCCTCCACTTT.

The chain combines TRBV5-6 with TRBJ2-7; D is perhaps TRBD1 or TRBD2 (5 bases each). This CDR3 comprises 14 residues. The germline gives CDR1 SGHDT, CDR2 YYEEEE. V lost 5 bases and J lost 2, with 14 bases in between. Written as DNA, the CDR3 is TGTGCCAGCAGTTTCCGGGACCCAACCTACGAGCAGTACTTC. Protein: CASSFRDPTYEQYF.

The rearrangement links TRBV29-1 to TRBJ2-7, with D possibly matching TRBD2 (6 bases). Germline assignment: CDR1 SQVTM and CDR2 ANQGSEA. V was pared by 4 bases and J by 5 bases, with 15 bases between. The CDR3 spans 13 residues. This CDR3 is CSVVSTGVNEQYF. The CDR3 DNA reads TGCAGCGTTGTAAGTACGGGAGTTAACGAGCAGTACTTC.

This clonotype has just a few counts. The chain uses TRBV18 and TRBJ1-2; weak D call: TRBD1 (5 bases). V was cut by 1 base and J by 0 bases, with 9 bases left in between. This CDR3 spans 15 amino acids. The germline V gene has CDR1 KGHSH and CDR2 LQKENI. Written as DNA, the CDR3 is TGTGCCAGCTCACCACTGGGGGAAGCTAACTATGGCTACACCTTC. Translated, it gives CASSPLGEANYGYTF.